This T cell receptor (beta chain) was sequenced during a study of cytomegalovirus exposure and HLA in healthy donors. Study outcomes and limitations: A prior analysis recorded that most TCR beta V segments were productive about 90% or about 30% of the time.

The CDR3 loop spans 11 amino acids. V lost 6 bases to trimming and J lost 8 bases, with 8 bases between them. CDR1 and CDR2 (germline): SEHNR, FQNEAQ (reference sequence). With 60 Vbeta and 13 Jbeta primers, the PCR was carried out. The method was immunoSEQ multiplex PCR; TCRdb's version includes in-frame clones alone and lacks a portion of them. Altogether some 140,000 clones are present, roughly 79% being singletons, with the ten largest covering approximately 1%. With regard to this clone: Its antigen is currently unknown.

The receptor was isolated from a man between 18 and 29 years old in good health and CMV-seronegative. V is TRBV7-9 and J is TRBJ2-1; the D gene is possibly TRBD1 (6 bases). Sequencing was done on a sample of PBMCs. CDR3 nucleotides: TGTGCCAGCAGACAGGGTGATGAGCAGTTCTTC. It encodes CASRQGDEQFF.